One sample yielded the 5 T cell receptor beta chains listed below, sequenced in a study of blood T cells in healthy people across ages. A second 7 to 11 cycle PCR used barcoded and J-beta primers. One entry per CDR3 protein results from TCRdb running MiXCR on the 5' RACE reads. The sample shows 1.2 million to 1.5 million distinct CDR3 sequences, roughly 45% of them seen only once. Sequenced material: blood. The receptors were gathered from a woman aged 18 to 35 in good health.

CDR3 sequence: CSATQGRLRNEQFF. The CDR3 DNA reads TGCAGTGCTACACAGGGACGGCTTAGGAATGAGCAGTTCTTC. The chain couples TRBV20-1 to TRBJ2-1; tentatively, D is TRBD1 (6 bases). CDR1 is DFQATT and CDR2 is SNEGSKA in the germline V gene (reference sequence). V lost 4 bases and J lost 7, with 17 bases in between. The CDR3 runs 14 residues.

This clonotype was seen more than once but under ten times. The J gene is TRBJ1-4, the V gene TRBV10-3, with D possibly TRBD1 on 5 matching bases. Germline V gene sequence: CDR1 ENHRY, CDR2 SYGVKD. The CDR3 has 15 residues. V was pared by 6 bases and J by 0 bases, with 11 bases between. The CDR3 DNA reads TGTGCCATCAGGGCAGAGGGGACAACTAATGAAAAACTGTTTTTT. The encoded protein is CAIRAEGTTNEKLFF.

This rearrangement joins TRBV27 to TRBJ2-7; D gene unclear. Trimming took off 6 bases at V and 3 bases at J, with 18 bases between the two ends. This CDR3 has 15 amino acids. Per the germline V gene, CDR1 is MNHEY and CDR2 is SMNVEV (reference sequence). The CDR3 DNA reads TGTGCCAGCAGCCCACCTTTCTTGGGTGACTACGAGCAGTACTTC. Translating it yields CASSPPFLGDYEQYF.

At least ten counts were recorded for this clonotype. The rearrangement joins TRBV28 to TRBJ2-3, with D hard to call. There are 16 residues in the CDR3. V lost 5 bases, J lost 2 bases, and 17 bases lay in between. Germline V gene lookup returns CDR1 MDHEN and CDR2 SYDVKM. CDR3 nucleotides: TGTGCCAGCAGTCCACCCCTTCCCATGGCCACAGATACGCAGTATTTT. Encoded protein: CASSPPLPMATDTQYF.

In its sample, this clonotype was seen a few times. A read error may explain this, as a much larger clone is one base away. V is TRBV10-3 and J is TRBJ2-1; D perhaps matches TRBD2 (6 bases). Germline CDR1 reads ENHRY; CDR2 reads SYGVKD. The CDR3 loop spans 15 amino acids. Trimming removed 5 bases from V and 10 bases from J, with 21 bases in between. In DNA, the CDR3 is TGTGCCATCAGTTCCGTCAGCGGAGGGGAACGGGAGCAGTTCTTC. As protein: CAISSVSGGEREQFF.